This T cell receptor (beta chain) was recorded in a study of blood T cell repertoires in COVID-19. The repertoire was sequenced with immunoSEQ multiplex PCR; TCRdb's copy has only in-frame clones and lacks some. The sample gives roughly 190,000 clones, 85% to 90% of which show up once; 6% is in the top ten. Only a few counts were recorded for this clone. This CDR3 is built from 15 residues. Germline V gene sequence: CDR1 MNHNS, CDR2 SASEGT. V was shortened by 1 base and J by 3 bases, with 10 bases between the two germline ends. This TCR was recovered from a man between 40 and 49 years old with active or convalescent COVID-19. This chain joins TRBV6-1 and TRBJ1-3; weak D call: TRBD1 (6 bases). The sequenced material came from peripheral blood. CDR3 residues: CASSEGTVGGNTIYF. The CDR3 nucleotides are TGTGCCAGCAGTGAAGGGACAGTAGGTGGAAACACCATATATTTT.